The clone carrying this TCR beta chain has only one observation. The target antigen is unknown. Assay used: immunoSEQ multiplex PCR; TCRdb lists only in-frame clones, some missing. The table shows about 450,000 clones, with approximately 92% occurring only once. This sample was taken from a study of Ad26.COV2.S vaccination and SARS-CoV-2 variants. Study overall: Donor was one of the participants in the Ad26.COV2.S arm of the COV1001 trial. Notes on the study in general: After vaccination, substantial breadth of spike-specific CD8+ and CD4+ responses was reported.

Treatment reported: roughly 19 received Ad26.COV2.S at low or high dose, single or two shots; about 5 received placebo; per-sample allocation not given. Sample collection was performed on day 63 after the first vaccine or placebo injection. As its vector, the vaccine had Ad26, which expressed Wuhan-strain SARS-CoV-2 spike. The receptor was derived from a person aged 18 to 65 who received the Ad26.COV2.S COVID-19 vaccine or a placebo. The specimen comprised peripheral blood, sampled in a trial of Ad26.COV2.S vaccine versus placebo.

The CDR3 sequence is CASSYSRGGYTIYF. The DNA for the CDR3 is TGTGCCAGCAGTTACTCGCGGGGAGGGTACACCATATATTTT. V is TRBV6-5 and J is TRBJ1-3, with no clear D. The germline gives CDR1 MNHEY, CDR2 SVGAGI. The CDR3 loop spans 14 amino acids. Trimming took off 0 bases at V and 8 bases at J, with 11 bases between the two ends.